The 17 T cell receptor beta chains below were found in one sample sequenced in a study of blood T cell repertoires in COVID-19. Repertoires were generated with immunoSEQ multiplex PCR, while TCRdb's copy carries only in-frame clones and drops some. In the table there are about 170,000 clones, around 85% of which are singletons. Sample: peripheral blood. These receptors all come from a man in his fifties or sixties who had recovered from COVID-19.

The chain combines TRBV5-4 with TRBJ2-5, with 8 bases identical to TRBD1. Germline V lookup: CDR1 SGHNT, CDR2 YYREEE (reference sequence). V trimming: 0 bases; J trimming: 2 bases; junction bases outside the gene matches: 12. The CDR3 covers 18 residues. DNA of the CDR3: TGTGCCAGCAGCTTGGGTCCTGAACGGACAGGGCGTCAAGAGACCCAGTACTTC. This sequence encodes CASSLGPERTGRQETQYF.

This clone was seen a handful of times. This sequence joins TRBV7-9 and TRBJ2-7, with 8 bases lining up with TRBD1. The CDR3 totals 13 residues. Germline-derived CDR1 and CDR2 are SEHNR and FQNEAQ (reference sequence). V trimming: 7 bases; J trimming: 6 bases; junction bases outside the gene matches: 8. CDR3 DNA: TGTGCCAGCACCCAGACAGGGGCGGGCGAGCAGTACTTC. This gives the protein CASTQTGAGEQYF.

V and J are TRBV6-6 and TRBJ2-2; D uncertain. V was cut by 5 bases and J by 4 bases, with 8 bases left in between. The CDR3 is 13 amino acids. Germline-derived CDR1 and CDR2 are MNHNY and SVGAGI (reference sequence). In DNA, the CDR3 is TGTGCCAGCAGTCTTTCGGGCACCGGGGAGCTGTTTTTT. It specifies CASSLSGTGELFF.

This chain links TRBV19 with TRBJ1-2; D is unclear. This CDR3 has 12 amino acids. V was trimmed by 5 bases and J by 4 bases, leaving 8 bases between them. From germline, CDR1 is LNHDA and CDR2 SQIVND (reference sequence). Written as DNA, the CDR3 is TGTGCCAGTAGTGCCGGGGTCTATGGCTACACCTTC. Translation gives CASSAGVYGYTF.

The CDR3 here is CASTADRGPHRELFF. In DNA form, the CDR3 reads TGTGCCAGCACTGCGGACAGGGGACCTCACCGGGAGCTGTTTTTT. The chain carries TRBV2 and TRBJ2-2; TRBD1 aligns across 9 bases. The CDR3 has 15 amino acids. Germline CDR1 is SNHLY and CDR2 is FYNNEI. The trim removed 7 bases at V and 9 bases at J, leaving 12 bases unmatched.

The genes are TRBV5-4 and TRBJ2-7; 8 bases are shared with TRBD2. The junction had 1 base not matched to a gene; V was cut back by 0 bases and J by 2 bases. Germline CDR1 SGHNT, CDR2 YYREEE (reference sequence). The CDR3 consists of 14 residues. The CDR3 loop is CASSLGLATYEQYF. The CDR3 region has the DNA TGTGCCAGCAGCTTGGGACTAGCGACCTACGAGCAGTACTTC.

This clone appeared a few times. The V and J genes are TRBV11-2 and TRBJ1-6, with D possibly being TRBD1 (6 bases). Per germline, CDR1 SGHAT and CDR2 FQNNGV. This CDR3 region has 16 residues. The ends were cut back, 6 bases at V and 6 bases at J, with 18 bases in the middle. In DNA form, the CDR3 reads TGTGCCAGCAGTTCCGGACAGTCTCATTTTAATTCACCCCTCCACTTT. As protein: CASSSGQSHFNSPLHF. The whole variable domain, filled in from reference TRBV11-2 and TRBJ1-6, reads EAGVAQSPRYKIIEKRQSVAFWCNPISGHATLYWYQQILGQGPKLLIQFQNNGVVDDSQLPKDRFSAERLKGVDSTLKIQPAKLEDSAVYLCASSSGQSHFNSPLHFGNGTRLTVT.

The chain is built from TRBV27 and TRBJ1-5; D remains ambiguous. This CDR3 is 14 amino acids long. Looked up from germline, CDR1 is MNHEY and CDR2 is SMNVEV (reference sequence). Trimming removed 1 base at V and 2 bases at J, with 6 bases between. CDR3 sequence: CASSLYSGNQPQHF. The CDR3 DNA follows: TGTGCCAGCAGTTTATACTCGGGCAATCAGCCCCAGCATTTT.

J is TRBJ1-2 and V is TRBV6-5; 8 nucleotides align to TRBD1. Germline V gene lookup returns CDR1 MNHEY and CDR2 SVGAGI. The V gene end was trimmed by 2 bases and the J gene end by 4 bases; junction bases not matched to a gene: 3. The CDR3 length is 14 residues. CDR3 sequence reads: CASSYGGTGYGYTF. For the CDR3, the DNA is TGTGCCAGCAGTTACGGGGGGACAGGCTATGGCTACACCTTC.

The chain is built from TRBV6-5 and TRBJ1-2; 9 nucleotides align to TRBD1. The V gene end was trimmed by 0 bases and the J gene end by 4 bases; junction bases not matched to a gene: 3. The CDR3 sequence is 15 residues long. CDR1 is MNHEY and CDR2 is SVGAGI in the germline V gene. The CDR3 is CASSYSQGASYGYTF. Here the CDR3 DNA reads TGTGCCAGCAGTTACTCACAGGGGGCTAGCTATGGCTACACCTTC.

Here the CDR3 reads CASSPLGVQPQHF. The CDR3 coding sequence is TGTGCCAGCAGCCCCCTCGGGGTTCAGCCCCAGCATTTT. The chain is built from TRBV6-5 and TRBJ1-5; D gene uncertain. Germline CDR1 is MNHEY and CDR2 is SVGAGI. V lost 6 bases to trimming and J lost 6 bases, with 12 bases between them. The CDR3 covers 13 residues.

The chain joins TRBV6-5 to TRBJ2-7; D is perhaps TRBD1 (6 bases). The CDR3 is 14 residues long. V shed 2 bases and J shed 6 bases, with 14 bases lying between them. The germline CDR1 and CDR2 sequences are MNHEY and SVGAGI. The CDR3 DNA sequence: TGTGCCAGCAGTTACAATGAAGGGGGTGGCGAGCAGTACTTC. This codes for CASSYNEGGGEQYF.

J is TRBJ1-4 and V is TRBV6-5, with D possibly being TRBD1 (6 bases). Trimming cost V 4 bases and J 5 bases, with 14 bases left between them. Germline V gene lookup returns CDR1 MNHEY and CDR2 SVGAGI. CDR3 length: 15 residues. The DNA for the CDR3 is TGTGCCAGCAGTTCCTGGACAGAGGGGAATGAAAAACTGTTTTTT. Protein sequence: CASSSWTEGNEKLFF.

The genes are TRBV4-1 and TRBJ1-1; no firm D call. Trimming shortened V by 0 bases and J by 10 bases, and 12 bases separated the two germline ends. The V gene's germline CDR1 is MGHRA and CDR2 YSYEKL. This CDR3 comprises 13 residues. The CDR3 region is CASSQERGIGAFF. CDR3 bases: TGCGCCAGCAGCCAAGAGCGCGGGATCGGAGCTTTCTTT.

The chain has TRBV25-1 and TRBJ1-1; D not certain. Germline V CDR1 and CDR2: MGHDK, SYGVNS. The CDR3 consists of 14 residues. Trimming removed 1 base at V and 6 bases at J, with 12 bases between. CDR3 nucleotides: TGTGCCAGCAGTGAATCCACCTGGCGGGCTGAAGCTTTCTTT. Residues: CASSESTWRAEAFF.

V and J are TRBV5-1 and TRBJ2-3; 11 nucleotides align to TRBD2. The CDR3 totals 15 residues. Looked up from germline, CDR1 is SGHRS and CDR2 is YFSETQ. V lost 2 bases, J lost 11 bases, and 10 bases stayed unmatched. The CDR3 reads CASSLRTSGLSWQYF. DNA for the CDR3: TGCGCCAGCAGCTTAAGGACTAGCGGGTTGTCTTGGCAGTATTTT.

This chain joins TRBV11-2 and TRBJ2-7; D is uncertain. Germline values: CDR1 SGHAT, CDR2 FQNNGV. The V and J ends lost 5 bases and 6 bases respectively, with 8 bases between them. This CDR3 is 11 amino acids long. This CDR3 is CASSPTSEQYF. CDR3 nucleotide sequence: TGTGCCAGCAGCCCCACAAGCGAGCAGTACTTC.